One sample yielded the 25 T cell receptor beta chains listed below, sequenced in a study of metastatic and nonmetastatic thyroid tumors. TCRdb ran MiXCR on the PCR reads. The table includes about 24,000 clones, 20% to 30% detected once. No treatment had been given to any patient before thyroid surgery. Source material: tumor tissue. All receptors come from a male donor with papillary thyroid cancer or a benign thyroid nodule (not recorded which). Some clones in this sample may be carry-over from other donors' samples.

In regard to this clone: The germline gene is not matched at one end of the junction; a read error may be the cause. CDR3 loop: CASTFYPTDTLYF. Written as DNA, the CDR3 is TGTGCGAGCACGTTTTACCCCACAGATACGCTGTATTTT. The chain recombines TRBV7-2 with TRBJ2-3; D gene uncertain. CDR1 is SGHTA and CDR2 is FQGNSA in the germline V gene. The CDR3 consists of 13 residues.

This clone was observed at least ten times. The CDR3, as DNA: TGTGCCAGCAGGGACGGACTAGCGGGAAGAGATACGCAGTATTTT. It encodes CASRDGLAGRDTQYF. The chain joins TRBV27 to TRBJ2-3, with 12 bases identical to TRBD2. The CDR3 totals 15 residues. The germline V gene encodes CDR1 MNHEY and CDR2 SMNVEV (reference sequence). V was pared by 6 bases and J by 5 bases, with 6 bases of the junction left unmatched.

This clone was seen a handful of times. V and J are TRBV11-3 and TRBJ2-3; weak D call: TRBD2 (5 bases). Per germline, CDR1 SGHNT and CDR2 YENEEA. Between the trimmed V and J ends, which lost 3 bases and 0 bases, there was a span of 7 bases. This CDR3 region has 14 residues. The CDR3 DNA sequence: TGTGCCAGCAGCTTCGAGGGCAGCACAGATACGCAGTATTTT. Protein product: CASSFEGSTDTQYF.

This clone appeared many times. This chain's CDR3 is CASSLNSGANVLTF. CDR3 nucleotides: TGTGCCAGCAGCCTCAACTCTGGGGCCAACGTCCTGACTTTC. The chain couples TRBV3-1 to TRBJ2-6; D gene uncertain. V dropped 4 bases and J dropped 0 bases, with 4 bases sitting between them. The CDR3 totals 14 residues. CDR1 is LGHDT and CDR2 is YNNKEL in the germline V gene (reference sequence).

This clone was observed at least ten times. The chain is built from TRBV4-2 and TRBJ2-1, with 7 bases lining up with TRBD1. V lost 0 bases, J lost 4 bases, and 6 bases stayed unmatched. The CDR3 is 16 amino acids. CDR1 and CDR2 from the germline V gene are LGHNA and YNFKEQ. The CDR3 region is CASSQDGTGAYNEQFF. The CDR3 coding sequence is TGTGCCAGCAGCCAAGATGGAACAGGGGCATACAATGAGCAGTTCTTC.

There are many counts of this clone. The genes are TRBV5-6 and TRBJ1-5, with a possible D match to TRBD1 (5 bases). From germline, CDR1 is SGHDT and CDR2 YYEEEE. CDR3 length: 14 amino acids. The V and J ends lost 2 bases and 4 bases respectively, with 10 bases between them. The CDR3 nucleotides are TGTGCCAGCAGCTTACTTGGGGGGAATCAGCCCCAGCATTTT. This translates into CASSLLGGNQPQHF.

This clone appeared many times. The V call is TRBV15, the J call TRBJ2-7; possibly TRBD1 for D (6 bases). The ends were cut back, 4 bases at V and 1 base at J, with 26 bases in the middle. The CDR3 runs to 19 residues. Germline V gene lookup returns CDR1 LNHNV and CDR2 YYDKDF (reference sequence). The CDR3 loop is CATSTTNRDKGVGSYEQYF. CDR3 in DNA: TGTGCCACCAGCACCACGAATAGGGACAAAGGGGTTGGATCCTACGAGCAGTACTTC.

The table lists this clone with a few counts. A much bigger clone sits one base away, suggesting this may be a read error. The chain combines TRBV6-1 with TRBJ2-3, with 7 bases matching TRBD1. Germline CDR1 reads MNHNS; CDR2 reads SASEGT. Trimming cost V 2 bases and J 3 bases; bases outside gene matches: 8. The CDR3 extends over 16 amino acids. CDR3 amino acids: CASSERRQGGTDTQYF. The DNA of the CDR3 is TGTGCCAGCAGTGAAAGAAGACAGGGCGGGACAGATACGCAGTATTTT.

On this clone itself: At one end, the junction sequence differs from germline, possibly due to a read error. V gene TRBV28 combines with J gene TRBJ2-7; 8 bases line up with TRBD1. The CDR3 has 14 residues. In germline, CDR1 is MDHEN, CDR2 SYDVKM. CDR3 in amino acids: CASVLYRGESEEYF. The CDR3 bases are TGTGCCAGCGTCCTGTACAGGGGGGAGTCCGAGGAGTACTTC.

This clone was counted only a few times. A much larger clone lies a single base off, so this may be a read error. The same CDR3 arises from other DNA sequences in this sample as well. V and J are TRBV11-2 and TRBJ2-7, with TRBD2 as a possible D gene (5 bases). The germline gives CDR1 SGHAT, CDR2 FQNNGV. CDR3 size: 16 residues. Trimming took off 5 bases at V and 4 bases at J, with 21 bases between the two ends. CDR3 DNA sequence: TGTGCCAGCAGCCCTAATGAGGCGGGCGCAACATACGAGCAGTACTTC. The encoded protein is CASSPNEAGATYEQYF.

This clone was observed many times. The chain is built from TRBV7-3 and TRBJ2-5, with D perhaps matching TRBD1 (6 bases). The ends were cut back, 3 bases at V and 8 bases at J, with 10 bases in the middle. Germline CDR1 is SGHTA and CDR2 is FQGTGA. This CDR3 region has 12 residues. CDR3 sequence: CASSFIGGTQYF. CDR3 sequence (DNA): TGTGCCAGCAGCTTTATAGGGGGAACCCAGTACTTC.

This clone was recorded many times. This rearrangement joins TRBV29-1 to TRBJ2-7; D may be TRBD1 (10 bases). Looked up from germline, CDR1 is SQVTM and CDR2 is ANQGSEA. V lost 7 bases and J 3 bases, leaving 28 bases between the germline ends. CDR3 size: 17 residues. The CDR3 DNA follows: TGCAGCGCTCTCGACAGGGGGCAGGGACTAGCCCTCTACGAGCAGTACTTC. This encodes CSALDRGQGLALYEQYF.

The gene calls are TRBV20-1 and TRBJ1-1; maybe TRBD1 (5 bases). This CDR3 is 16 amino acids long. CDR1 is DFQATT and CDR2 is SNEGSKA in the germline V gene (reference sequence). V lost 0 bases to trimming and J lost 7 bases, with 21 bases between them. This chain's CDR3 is CSARDSGGIAGIEAFF. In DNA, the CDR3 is TGCAGTGCTAGAGATTCTGGGGGGATCGCTGGGATTGAAGCTTTCTTT.

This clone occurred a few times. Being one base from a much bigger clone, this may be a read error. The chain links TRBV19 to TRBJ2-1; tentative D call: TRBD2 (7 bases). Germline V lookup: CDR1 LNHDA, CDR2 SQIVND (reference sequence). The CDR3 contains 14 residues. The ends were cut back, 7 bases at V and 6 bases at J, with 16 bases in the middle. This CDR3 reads CASIPQGGGNEQFF. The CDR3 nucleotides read TGTGCCAGTATTCCCCAGGGAGGGGGCAATGAGCAGTTCTTC.

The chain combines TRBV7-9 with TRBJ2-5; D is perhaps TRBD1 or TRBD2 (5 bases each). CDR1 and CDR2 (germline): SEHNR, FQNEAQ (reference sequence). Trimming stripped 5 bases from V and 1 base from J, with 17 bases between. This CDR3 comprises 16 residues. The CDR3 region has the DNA TGTGCCAGCAGCCCCAGGGTAGAGGGCCCCCAAGAGACCCAGTACTTC. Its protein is CASSPRVEGPQETQYF.

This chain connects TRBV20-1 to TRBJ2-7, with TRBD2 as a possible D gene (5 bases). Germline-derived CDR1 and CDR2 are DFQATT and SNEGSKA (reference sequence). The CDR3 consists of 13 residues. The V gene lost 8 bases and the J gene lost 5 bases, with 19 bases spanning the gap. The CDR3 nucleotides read TGCAGTTCTCCGTTACTAGAAGCGGACGAGCAGTACTTC. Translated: CSSPLLEADEQYF.

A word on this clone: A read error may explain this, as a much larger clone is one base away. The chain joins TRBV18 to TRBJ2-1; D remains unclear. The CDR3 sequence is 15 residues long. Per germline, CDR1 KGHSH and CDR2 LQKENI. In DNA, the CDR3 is TGTGCCAACTCACCACGTTCAAGCTCCTACAATGAGCAGTTCTTC. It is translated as CANSPRSSSYNEQFF. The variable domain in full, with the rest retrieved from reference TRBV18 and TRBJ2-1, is NAGVMQNPRHLVRRRGQEARLRCSPMKGHSHVYWYRQLPEEGLKFMVYLQKENIIDESGMPKERFSAEFPKEGPSILRIQQVVRGDSAAYFCANSPRSSSYNEQFFGPGTRLTVL.

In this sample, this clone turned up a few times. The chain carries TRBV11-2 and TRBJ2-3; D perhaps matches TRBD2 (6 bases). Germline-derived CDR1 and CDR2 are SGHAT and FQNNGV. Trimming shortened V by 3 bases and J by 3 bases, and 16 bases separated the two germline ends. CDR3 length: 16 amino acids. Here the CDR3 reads CASSFSGTGITDTQYF. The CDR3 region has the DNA TGTGCCAGCAGCTTCTCGGGGACTGGCATAACAGATACGCAGTATTTT.

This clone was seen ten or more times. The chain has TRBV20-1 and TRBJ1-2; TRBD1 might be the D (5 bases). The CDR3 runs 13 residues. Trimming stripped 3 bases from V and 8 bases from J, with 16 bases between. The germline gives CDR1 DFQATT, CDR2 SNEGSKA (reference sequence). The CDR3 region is CSARATAGGGYTF. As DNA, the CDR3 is TGCAGTGCTAGGGCGACGGCGGGGGGAGGCTACACCTTC.

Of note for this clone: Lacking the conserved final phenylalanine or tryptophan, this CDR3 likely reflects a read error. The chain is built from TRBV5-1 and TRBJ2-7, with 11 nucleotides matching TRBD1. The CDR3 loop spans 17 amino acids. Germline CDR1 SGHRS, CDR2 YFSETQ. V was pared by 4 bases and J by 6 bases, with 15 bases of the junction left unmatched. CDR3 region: CASSTTGQGVVAFEQYL. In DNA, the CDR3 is TGCGCCAGCAGCACTACGGGACAGGGGGTTGTCGCCTTCGAGCAGTACTTA.

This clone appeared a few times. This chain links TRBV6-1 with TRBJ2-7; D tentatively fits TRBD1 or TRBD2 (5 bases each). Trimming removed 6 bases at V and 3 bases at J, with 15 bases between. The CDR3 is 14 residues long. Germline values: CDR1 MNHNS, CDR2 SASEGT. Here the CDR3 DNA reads TGTGCCAGCAGCCTGGGGGAGAGAGACTACGAGCAGTACTTC. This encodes CASSLGERDYEQYF.

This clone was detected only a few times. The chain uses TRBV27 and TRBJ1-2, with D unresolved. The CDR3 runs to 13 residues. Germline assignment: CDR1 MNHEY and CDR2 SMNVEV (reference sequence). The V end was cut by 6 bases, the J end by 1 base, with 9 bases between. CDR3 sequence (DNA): TGTGCCAGCAGGGGGAATTATAACTATGGCTACACCTTC. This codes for CASRGNYNYGYTF.

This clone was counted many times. For the CDR3, the DNA is TGTGCCAGCAGTGAGCTGGACGGTAGCAATCAGCCCCAGCATTTT. Translated, it gives CASSELDGSNQPQHF. This chain joins TRBV6-1 and TRBJ1-5; D ambiguous. The CDR3 is made up of 15 amino acids. Germline assignment: CDR1 MNHNS and CDR2 SASEGT. V was trimmed by 3 bases and J by 0 bases, leaving 9 bases between them.

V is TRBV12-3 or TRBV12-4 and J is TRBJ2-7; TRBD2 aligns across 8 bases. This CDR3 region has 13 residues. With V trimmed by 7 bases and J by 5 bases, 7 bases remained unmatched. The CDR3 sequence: CASISSGSNEQYF. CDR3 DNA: TGTGCCAGCATTTCCAGCGGGAGCAACGAGCAGTACTTC.

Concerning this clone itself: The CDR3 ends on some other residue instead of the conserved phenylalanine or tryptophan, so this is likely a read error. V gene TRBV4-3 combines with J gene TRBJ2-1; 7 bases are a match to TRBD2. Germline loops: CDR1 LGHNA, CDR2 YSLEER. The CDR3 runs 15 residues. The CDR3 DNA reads TGCGCCTGCAGCCAACAGCGGGGCATAAGCAATGAGCAGTTCTAC. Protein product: CACSQQRGISNEQFY.